This T cell receptor (beta chain) comes out of a study of blood T cells in healthy people across ages. Germline values: CDR1 WSHSY, CDR2 SAAADI. The CDR3 length is 13 residues, termini included. Details on this clonotype: It is likely a read error, because the conserved phenylalanine at the end of the CDR3 is missing. The limits of the CDR3 on the DNA are not certain, so only TCRdb's listed CDR3 is given.

Primers used in a second PCR of roughly 6 to 11 cycles were a sample-barcoded 5' primer and a J-beta primer mix. One entry per CDR3 protein, called by TCRdb with MiXCR from the 5' RACE reads. In the table there are hundreds of thousands of distinct CDR3 sequences, around a quarter of which are singletons. These data were also reused for a study on T cells of mothers and their children.

The sequence came from a boy between 5 and 17 years old in good health. V is TRBV10-2 and J is TRBJ1-1; the table's D call, TRBD1, has no DNA check behind it. The sample comprised blood. CDR3 sequence: CASSESLGAAPEA.